This paragraph reports one T cell receptor (beta chain). This CDR3 has 14 residues. Germline V gene sequence: CDR1 SGHTA, CDR2 FQGTGA. Trimming shortened V by 5 bases and J by 5 bases, and 15 bases separated the two germline ends. This record comes from a study of blood T cell repertoires in COVID-19. Study-level information: Whether acute or convalescent, the COVID-19 samples came from the United States, Italy and Spain. T cells, B-cell-depleted T cells, or PBMCs provided the cDNA or gDNA that served as material.

In the source study's methods: Amplification of reference gene primers was used by the study to estimate nucleated cell counts. Sequenced by immunoSEQ multiplex PCR; TCRdb stores in-frame clones only, minus some. D and trimming come from the DNA, and the V and J calls and clone size come from that table. The data hold approximately 100,000 clones, with more than 85% observed a single time. The V gene is TRBV7-3, the J gene TRBJ1-2, with D unresolved. This sequence originates from a human donor in a cohort sampled during active COVID-19. Sequences were obtained from peripheral blood. DNA of the CDR3: TGTGCCAGCAGCCCCTCAAGCAACGGGTATGGCTACACCTTC. The encoded protein is CASSPSSNGYGYTF.